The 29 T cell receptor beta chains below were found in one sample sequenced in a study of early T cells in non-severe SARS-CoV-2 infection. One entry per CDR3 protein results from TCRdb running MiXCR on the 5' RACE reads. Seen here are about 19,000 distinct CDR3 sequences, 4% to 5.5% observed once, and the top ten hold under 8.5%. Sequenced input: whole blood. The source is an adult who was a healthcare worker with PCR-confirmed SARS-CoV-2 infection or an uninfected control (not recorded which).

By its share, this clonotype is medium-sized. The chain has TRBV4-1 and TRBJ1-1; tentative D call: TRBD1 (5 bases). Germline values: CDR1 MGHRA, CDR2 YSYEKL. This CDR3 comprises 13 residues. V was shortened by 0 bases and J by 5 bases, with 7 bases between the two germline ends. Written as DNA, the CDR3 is TGCGCCAGCAGCCAAGAAGACAGAACTGAAGCTTTCTTT. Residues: CASSQEDRTEAFF.

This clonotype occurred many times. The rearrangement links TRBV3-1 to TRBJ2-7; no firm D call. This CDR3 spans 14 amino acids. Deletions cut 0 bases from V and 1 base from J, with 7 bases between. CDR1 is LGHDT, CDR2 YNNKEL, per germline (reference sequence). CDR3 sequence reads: CASSQDFGSYEQYF. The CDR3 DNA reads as TGTGCCAGCAGCCAAGATTTTGGGTCCTACGAGCAGTACTTC.

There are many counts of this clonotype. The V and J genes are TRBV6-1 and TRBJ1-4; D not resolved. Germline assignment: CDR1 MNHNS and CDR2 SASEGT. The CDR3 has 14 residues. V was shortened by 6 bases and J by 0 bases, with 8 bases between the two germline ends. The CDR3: CASSPLATNEKLFF. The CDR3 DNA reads TGTGCCAGCAGCCCTCTTGCAACTAATGAAAAACTGTTTTTT.

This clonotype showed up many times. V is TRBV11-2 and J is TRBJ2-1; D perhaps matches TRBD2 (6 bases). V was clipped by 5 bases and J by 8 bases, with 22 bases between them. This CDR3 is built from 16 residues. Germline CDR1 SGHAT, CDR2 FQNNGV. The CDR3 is CASSMGLATRSDEQFF. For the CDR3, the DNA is TGTGCCAGCAGCATGGGACTGGCCACCAGGTCGGATGAGCAGTTCTTC.

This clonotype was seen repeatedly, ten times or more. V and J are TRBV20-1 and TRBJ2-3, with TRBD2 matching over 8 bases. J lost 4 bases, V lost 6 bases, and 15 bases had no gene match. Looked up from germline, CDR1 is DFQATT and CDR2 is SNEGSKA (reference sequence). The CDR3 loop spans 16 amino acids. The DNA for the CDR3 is TGCAGTGCCCGGTGGGGTGAGCGGGGGCCCCCAGATACGCAGTATTTT. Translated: CSARWGERGPPDTQYF.

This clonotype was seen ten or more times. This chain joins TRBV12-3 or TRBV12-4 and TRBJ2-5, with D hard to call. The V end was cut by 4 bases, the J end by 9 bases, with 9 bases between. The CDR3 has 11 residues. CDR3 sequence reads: CASSSDSPQYF. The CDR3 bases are TGTGCCAGCAGTTCCGACTCACCCCAGTACTTC.

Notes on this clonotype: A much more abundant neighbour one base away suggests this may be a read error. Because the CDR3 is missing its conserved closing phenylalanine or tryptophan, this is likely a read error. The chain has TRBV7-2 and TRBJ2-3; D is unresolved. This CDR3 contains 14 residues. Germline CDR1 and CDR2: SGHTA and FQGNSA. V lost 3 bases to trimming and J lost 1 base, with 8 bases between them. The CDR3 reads CASSFSARTDTQYL. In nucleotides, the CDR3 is TGTGCCAGCAGCTTCTCAGCCCGCACAGATACGCAGTATTTA.

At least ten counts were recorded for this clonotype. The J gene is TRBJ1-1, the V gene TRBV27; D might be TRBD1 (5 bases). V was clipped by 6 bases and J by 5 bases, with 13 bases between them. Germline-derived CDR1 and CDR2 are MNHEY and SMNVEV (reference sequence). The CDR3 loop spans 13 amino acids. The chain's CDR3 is CASRGLRGTEAFF. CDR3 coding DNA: TGTGCCAGCAGGGGCTTAAGGGGTACTGAAGCTTTCTTT.

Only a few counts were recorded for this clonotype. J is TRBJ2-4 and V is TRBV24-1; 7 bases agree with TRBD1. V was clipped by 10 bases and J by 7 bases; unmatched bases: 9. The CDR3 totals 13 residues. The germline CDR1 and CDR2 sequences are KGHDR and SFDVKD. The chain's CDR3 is CATGQVTENIQYF. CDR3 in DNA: TGTGCCACTGGACAGGTGACCGAGAACATTCAGTACTTC.

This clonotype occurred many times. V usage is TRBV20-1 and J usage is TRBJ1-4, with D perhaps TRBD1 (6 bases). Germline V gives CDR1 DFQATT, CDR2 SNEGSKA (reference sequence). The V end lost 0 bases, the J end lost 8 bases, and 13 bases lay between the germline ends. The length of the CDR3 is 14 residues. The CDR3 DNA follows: TGCAGTGCTAGAGATCTGACAGGATCAGAAAAACTGTTTTTT. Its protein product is CSARDLTGSEKLFF.

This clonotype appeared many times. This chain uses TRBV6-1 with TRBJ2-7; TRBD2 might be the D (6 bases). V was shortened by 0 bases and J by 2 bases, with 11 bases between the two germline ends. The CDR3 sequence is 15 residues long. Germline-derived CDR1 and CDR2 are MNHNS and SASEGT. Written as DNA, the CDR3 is TGTGCCAGCAGTGAAGCGGGACTCGGAACCTACGAGCAGTACTTC. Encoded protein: CASSEAGLGTYEQYF.

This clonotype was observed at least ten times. CDR3 DNA sequence: TGCGCCAGCAGCCCGGCGGATAATAATTCACCCCTCCACTTT. Amino acid sequence: CASSPADNNSPLHF. V is TRBV5-1 and J is TRBJ1-6; D is uncertain. V lost 4 bases and J 5 bases, leaving 10 bases between the germline ends. Germline CDR1 is SGHRS and CDR2 is YFSETQ. The CDR3 runs to 14 residues.

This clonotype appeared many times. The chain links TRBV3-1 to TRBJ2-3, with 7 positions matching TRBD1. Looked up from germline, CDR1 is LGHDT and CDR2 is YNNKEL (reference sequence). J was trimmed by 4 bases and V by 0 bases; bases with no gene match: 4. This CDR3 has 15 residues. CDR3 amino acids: CASSQDRQGPDTQYF. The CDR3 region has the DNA TGTGCCAGCAGCCAAGATCGACAGGGCCCAGATACGCAGTATTTT.

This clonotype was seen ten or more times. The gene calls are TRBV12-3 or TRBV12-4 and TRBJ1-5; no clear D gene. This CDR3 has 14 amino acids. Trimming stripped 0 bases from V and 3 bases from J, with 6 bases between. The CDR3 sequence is CASSLAGSNQPQHF. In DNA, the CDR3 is TGTGCCAGCAGTTTAGCGGGATCCAATCAGCCCCAGCATTTT.

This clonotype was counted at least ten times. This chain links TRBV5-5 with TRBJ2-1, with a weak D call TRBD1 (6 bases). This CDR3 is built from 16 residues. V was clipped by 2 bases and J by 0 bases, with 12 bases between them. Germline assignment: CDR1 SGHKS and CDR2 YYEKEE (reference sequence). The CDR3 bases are TGTGCCAGCAGCTTCCTACAGGGACGCTCCTACAATGAGCAGTTCTTC. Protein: CASSFLQGRSYNEQFF.

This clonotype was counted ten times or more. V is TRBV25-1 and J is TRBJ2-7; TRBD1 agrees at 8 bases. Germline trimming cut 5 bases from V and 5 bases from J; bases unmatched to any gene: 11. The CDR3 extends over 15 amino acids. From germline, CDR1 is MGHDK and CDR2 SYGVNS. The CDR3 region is CASSKKYGQGNEQYF. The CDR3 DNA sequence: TGTGCCAGCAGTAAAAAATACGGACAGGGTAACGAGCAGTACTTC.

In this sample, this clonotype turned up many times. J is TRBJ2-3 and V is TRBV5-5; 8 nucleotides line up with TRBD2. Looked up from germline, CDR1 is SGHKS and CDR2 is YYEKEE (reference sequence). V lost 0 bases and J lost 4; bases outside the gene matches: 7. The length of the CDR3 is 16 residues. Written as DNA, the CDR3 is TGTGCCAGCAGCTTGGATGTCGGGGGGGCCGCAGATACGCAGTATTTT. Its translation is CASSLDVGGAADTQYF.

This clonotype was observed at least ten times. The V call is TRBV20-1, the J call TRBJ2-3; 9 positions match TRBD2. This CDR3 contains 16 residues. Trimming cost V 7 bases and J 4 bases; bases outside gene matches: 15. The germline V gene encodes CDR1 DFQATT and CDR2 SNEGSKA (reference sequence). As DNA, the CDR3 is TGCAGTGACAAGAGTGGTGGCGGGGGGGCCGCAGATACGCAGTATTTT. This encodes CSDKSGGGGAADTQYF.

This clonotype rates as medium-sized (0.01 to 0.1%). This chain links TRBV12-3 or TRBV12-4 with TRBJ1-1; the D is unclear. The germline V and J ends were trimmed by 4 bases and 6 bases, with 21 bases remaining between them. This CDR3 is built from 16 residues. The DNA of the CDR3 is TGTGCCAGCAGTTCCCGCAATCCTGAGGGTCTCCCTGAAGCTTTCTTT. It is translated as CASSSRNPEGLPEAFF.

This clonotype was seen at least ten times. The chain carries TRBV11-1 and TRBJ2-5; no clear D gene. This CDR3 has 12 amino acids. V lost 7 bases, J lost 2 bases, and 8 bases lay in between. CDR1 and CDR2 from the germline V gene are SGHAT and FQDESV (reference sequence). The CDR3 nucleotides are TGTGCCAGCAAAGAACAGCAAGAGACCCAGTACTTC. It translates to CASKEQQETQYF.

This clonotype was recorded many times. The CDR3 region has the DNA TGTGCCAGCAGCGTAAAAGAGACCCAGTACTTC. Translated, it gives CASSVKETQYF. The rearrangement uses TRBV7-6 and TRBJ2-5, with D hard to call. Germline values: CDR1 SGHVS, CDR2 FNYEAQ. V was cut by 5 bases and J by 3 bases, with 4 bases left in between. The CDR3 contains 11 residues.

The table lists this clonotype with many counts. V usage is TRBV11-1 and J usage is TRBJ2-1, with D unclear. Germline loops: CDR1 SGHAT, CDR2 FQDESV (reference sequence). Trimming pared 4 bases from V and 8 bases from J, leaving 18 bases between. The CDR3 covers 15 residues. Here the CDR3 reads CASSSYLDGPHEQFF. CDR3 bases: TGTGCCAGCAGCTCCTATTTGGACGGGCCACATGAGCAGTTCTTC.

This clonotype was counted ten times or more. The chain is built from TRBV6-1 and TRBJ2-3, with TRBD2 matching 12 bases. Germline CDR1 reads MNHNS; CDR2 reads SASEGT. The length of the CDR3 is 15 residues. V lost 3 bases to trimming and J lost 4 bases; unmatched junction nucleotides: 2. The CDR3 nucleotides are TGTGCCAGCAGTGAGACTAGCGGGGGACCAGATACGCAGTATTTT. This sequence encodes CASSETSGGPDTQYF.

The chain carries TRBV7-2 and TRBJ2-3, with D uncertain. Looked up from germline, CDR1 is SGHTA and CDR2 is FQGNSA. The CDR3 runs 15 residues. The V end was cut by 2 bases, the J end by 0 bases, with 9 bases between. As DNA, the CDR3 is TGTGCCAGCAGCTTACAGGCAGGTAGCACAGATACGCAGTATTTT. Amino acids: CASSLQAGSTDTQYF.

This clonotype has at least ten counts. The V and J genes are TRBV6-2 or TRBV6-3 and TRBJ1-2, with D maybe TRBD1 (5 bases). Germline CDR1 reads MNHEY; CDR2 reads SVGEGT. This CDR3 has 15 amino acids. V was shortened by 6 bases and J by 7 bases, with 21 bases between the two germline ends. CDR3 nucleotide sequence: TGTGCCAGCAGCCACGCCGGGACCAGGGTTAGTGGCTACACCTTC. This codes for CASSHAGTRVSGYTF.

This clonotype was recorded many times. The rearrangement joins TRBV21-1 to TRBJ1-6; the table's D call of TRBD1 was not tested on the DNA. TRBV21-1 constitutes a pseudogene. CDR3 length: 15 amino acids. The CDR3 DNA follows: TGTGCCAGCAGAAGGACAGGCCCCTATAATTCACCCCTCCACTTT. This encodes CASRRTGPYNSPLHF.

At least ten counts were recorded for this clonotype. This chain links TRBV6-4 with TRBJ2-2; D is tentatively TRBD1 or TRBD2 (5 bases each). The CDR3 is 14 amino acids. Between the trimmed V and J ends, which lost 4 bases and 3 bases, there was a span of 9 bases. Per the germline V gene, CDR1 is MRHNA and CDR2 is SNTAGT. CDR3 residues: CASSVRDDTGELFF. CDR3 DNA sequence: TGTGCCAGCAGTGTTCGGGACGACACCGGGGAGCTGTTTTTT.

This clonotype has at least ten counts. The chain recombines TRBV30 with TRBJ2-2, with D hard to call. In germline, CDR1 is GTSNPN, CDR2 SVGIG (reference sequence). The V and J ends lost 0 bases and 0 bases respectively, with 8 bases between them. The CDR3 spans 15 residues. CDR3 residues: CAWSVPVSNTGELFF. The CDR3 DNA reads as TGTGCCTGGAGTGTACCAGTGTCGAACACCGGGGAGCTGTTTTTT.

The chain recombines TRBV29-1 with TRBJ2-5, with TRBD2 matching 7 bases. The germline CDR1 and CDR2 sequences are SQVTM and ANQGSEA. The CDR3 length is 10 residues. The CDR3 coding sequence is TGCGGGGGGGGCCAAGAGACCCAGTACTTC. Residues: CGGGQETQYF.